Presented here are 8 T cell receptor beta chains from one specimen sequenced in a study of T cell changes during pregnancy in multiple sclerosis. Libraries were prepared by immunoSEQ multiplex PCR; TCRdb keeps only in-frame clonotypes and omits some of them. This table holds some 39,000 clones, roughly 92% found once. Input material: PBMCs (not recorded whether the cells were cultured). Receptors were obtained from a female donor with multiple sclerosis, enrolled in a pregnancy study.

The CDR3 here is CASSSRRERINEQFF. The CDR3 nucleotides read TGTGCCAGCAGCTCCAGACGGGAGCGGATAAATGAGCAGTTCTTC. The V gene is TRBV7-2, the J gene TRBJ2-1, with TRBD2 as a possible D gene (6 bases). The CDR3 contains 15 residues. Between the trimmed V and J ends, which lost 4 bases and 7 bases, there was a span of 17 bases. Germline assignment: CDR1 SGHTA and CDR2 FQGNSA.

This chain uses TRBV23-1 with TRBJ1-4; a weak D match, TRBD1 (5 bases). TRBV23-1 is flagged as an ORF with uncertain function. CDR3 size: 19 residues. V dropped 0 bases and J dropped 7 bases, with 24 bases sitting between them. The CDR3 reads CASSQSGSQGEGVSEKLFF. CDR3 coding DNA: TGCGCCAGCAGTCAATCGGGGTCTCAAGGGGAGGGAGTCAGTGAAAAACTGTTTTTT.

V and J are TRBV6-5 and TRBJ2-5; 8 nucleotides match TRBD2. The CDR3 has 13 amino acids. From germline, CDR1 is MNHEY and CDR2 SVGAGI. After removal of 7 bases from V and 4 bases from J, the junction contained 5 bases not matched to a gene. The CDR3 DNA follows: TGTGCCAGCACTTCAGCGGGAGTAGAGACCCAGTACTTC. Translating gives CASTSAGVETQYF.

This clone was seen only a few times. The chain is built from TRBV20-1 and TRBJ1-2; no clear D. The V gene lost 4 bases and the J gene lost 5 bases, with 8 bases spanning the gap. This CDR3 region has 11 residues. Germline loops: CDR1 DFQATT, CDR2 SNEGSKA (reference sequence). The CDR3 region is CSANDGYGYTF. In nucleotides, the CDR3 is TGCAGTGCTAACGACGGATATGGCTACACCTTC.

This chain joins TRBV2 and TRBJ2-3, with 9 bases identical to TRBD2. The CDR3 is 14 amino acids. J lost 6 bases, V lost 6 bases, and 7 bases had no gene match. Looked up from germline, CDR1 is SNHLY and CDR2 is FYNNEI. In DNA, the CDR3 is TGTGCCAGCAGCGCCGGGACTAGCTGGGATACGCAGTATTTT. Amino acid sequence: CASSAGTSWDTQYF.

The chain joins TRBV5-1 to TRBJ2-5; D gene uncertain. Germline lookup yields CDR1 SGHRS and CDR2 YFSETQ. CDR3 size: 13 residues. The V end was cut by 0 bases, the J end by 3 bases, with 6 bases between. The CDR3 DNA follows: TGCGCCAGCAGCTTGGTTAGGGAAGAGACCCAGTACTTC. Residues: CASSLVREETQYF.

For the CDR3, the DNA is TGTGCCAGCAGCGTAGATTTCCCTGGCGGGACCAATAGCACAGATACGCAGTATTTT. Protein product: CASSVDFPGGTNSTDTQYF. This chain uses TRBV9 with TRBJ2-3; possible D gene TRBD2, 6 bases. Trimming shortened V by 0 bases and J by 0 bases, and 20 bases separated the two germline ends. The germline V gene encodes CDR1 SGDLS and CDR2 YYNGEE. The CDR3 spans 19 residues.

The chain is built from TRBV18 and TRBJ2-3; D unclear. The germline V and J ends were trimmed by 6 bases and 0 bases, with 10 bases remaining between them. Germline CDR1 is KGHSH and CDR2 is LQKENI. The CDR3 is made up of 14 amino acids. CDR3 sequence (DNA): TGTGCCAGCTCGCGACTCCCTAGCACAGATACGCAGTATTTT. Protein: CASSRLPSTDTQYF.